Listed below are T cell receptor beta chains from one sample, sequenced in a study of blood T cell repertoires in COVID-19. Profiled with immunoSEQ multiplex PCR; TCRdb holds only in-frame clones, not every one. The sample contains some 140,000 clones, roughly 80% of which appear only once. Specimen: peripheral blood. These TCRs come from a woman aged 70 to 79 with COVID-19, enrolled during active disease. Both conserved end residues are trimmed from each CDR3.

v_gene: TRBV6-4
j_gene: TRBJ2-2
CDR3aa: ASSAEGGGTGELF

v_gene: TRBV28
j_gene: TRBJ2-7
CDR3aa: ASSPPPRTGGRGQY

v_gene: TRBV5-8
j_gene: TRBJ1-1
CDR3aa: ASSLRAWGGTEAF

v_gene: TRBV18
j_gene: TRBJ2-7
CDR3aa: ASSLSGTYEQY

v_gene: TRBV7-2
j_gene: TRBJ2-2
CDR3aa: ASRRGDRQTGELF

v_gene: TRBV10-2
j_gene: TRBJ2-7
CDR3aa: ASRSPGQTYEQY

v_gene: TRBV14
j_gene: TRBJ1-1
CDR3aa: ASSQDRGGTHEAF

v_gene: TRBV2
j_gene: TRBJ2-3
CDR3aa: ASIPGQGPRDTQY

v_gene: TRBV2
j_gene: TRBJ1-2
CDR3aa: ASSVTGTGNGYT

v_gene: TRBV5-1
j_gene: TRBJ1-6
CDR3aa: ASSAHGVGLNSPLH

v_gene: TRBV29-1
j_gene: TRBJ2-7
CDR3aa: SVEDPGTGGYEQY

v_gene: TRBV20-1
j_gene: TRBJ2-7
CDR3aa: SASDRGGGAPYEQY

v_gene: TRBV5-6
j_gene: TRBJ1-5
CDR3aa: ASSTDRGINQPQH

v_gene: TRBV3-1/TRBV3-2
j_gene: TRBJ1-2
CDR3aa: ASSQGGKGRYGYT

v_gene: TRBV7-8
j_gene: TRBJ1-2
CDR3aa: ASSLVGYGYT